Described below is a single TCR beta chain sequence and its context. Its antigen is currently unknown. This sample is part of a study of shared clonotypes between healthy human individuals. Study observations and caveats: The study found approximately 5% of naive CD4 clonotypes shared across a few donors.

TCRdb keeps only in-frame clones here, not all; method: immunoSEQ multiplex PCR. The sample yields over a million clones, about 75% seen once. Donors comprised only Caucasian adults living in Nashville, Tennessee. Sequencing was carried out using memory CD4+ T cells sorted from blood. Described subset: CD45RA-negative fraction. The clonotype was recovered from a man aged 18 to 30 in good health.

The CDR3 reads CASSQVPTQKREGGETQYF. The CDR3 bases are TGCGCCAGCAGCCAAGTGCCCACTCAAAAGCGGGAGGGAGGCGAGACCCAGTACTTC. The rearrangement uses TRBV4-3 and TRBJ2-5, with TRBD2 matching over 10 bases. J lost 5 bases, V lost 1 base, and 16 bases had no gene match. Germline values: CDR1 LGHNA, CDR2 YSLEER. This CDR3 spans 19 amino acids.